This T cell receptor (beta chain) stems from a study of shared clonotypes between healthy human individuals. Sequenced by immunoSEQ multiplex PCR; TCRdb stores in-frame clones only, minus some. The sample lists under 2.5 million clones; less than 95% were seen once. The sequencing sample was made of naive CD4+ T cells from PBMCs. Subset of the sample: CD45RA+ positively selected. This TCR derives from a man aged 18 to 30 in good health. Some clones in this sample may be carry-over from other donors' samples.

The CDR3, as DNA: TGTGCCAGCAGTCCGCCCCGATCACGTGAAGCTTTCTTT. Translation gives CASSPPRSREAFF. The chain has TRBV6-5 and TRBJ1-1; no clear D gene. Germline CDR1 is MNHEY and CDR2 is SVGAGI. V was cut by 5 bases and J by 7 bases, with 14 bases left in between. CDR3 size: 13 residues.